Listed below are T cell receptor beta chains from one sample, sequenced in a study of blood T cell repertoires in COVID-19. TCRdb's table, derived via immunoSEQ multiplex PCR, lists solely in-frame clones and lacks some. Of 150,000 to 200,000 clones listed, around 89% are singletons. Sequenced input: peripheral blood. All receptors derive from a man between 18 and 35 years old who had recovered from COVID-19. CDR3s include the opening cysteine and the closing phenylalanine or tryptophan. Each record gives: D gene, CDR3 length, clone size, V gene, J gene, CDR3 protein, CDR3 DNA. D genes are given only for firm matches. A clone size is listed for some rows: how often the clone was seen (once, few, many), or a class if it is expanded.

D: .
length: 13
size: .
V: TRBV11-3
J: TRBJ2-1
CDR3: CASSDVLGNEQFF
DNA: TGTGCCAGCAGCGATGTGCTAGGAAATGAGCAGTTCTTC

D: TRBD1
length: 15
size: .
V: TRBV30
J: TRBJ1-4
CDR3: CAWTRQGAANEKLFF
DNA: TGTGCCTGGACTCGTCAGGGGGCAGCTAATGAAAAACTGTTTTTT

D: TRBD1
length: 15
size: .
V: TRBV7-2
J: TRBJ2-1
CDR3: CASSPPRQGNNEQFF
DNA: TGTGCCAGCAGCCCTCCGCGACAGGGTAACAATGAGCAGTTCTTC

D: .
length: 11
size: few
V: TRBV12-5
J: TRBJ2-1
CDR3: CAEGANNEQFF
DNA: TGTGCGGAGGGGGCCAACAATGAGCAGTTCTTC

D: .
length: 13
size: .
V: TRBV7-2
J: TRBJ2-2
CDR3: CASSFGATGELFF
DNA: TGTGCCAGCAGCTTCGGTGCCACCGGGGAGCTGTTTTTT

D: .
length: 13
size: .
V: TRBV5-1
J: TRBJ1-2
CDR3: CASSLNRYYGYTF
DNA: TGCGCCAGCAGCTTGAACAGATACTATGGCTACACCTTC

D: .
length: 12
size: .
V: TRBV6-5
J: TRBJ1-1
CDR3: CASTRPGTEAFF
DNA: TGTGCCAGCACTCGGCCGGGCACTGAAGCTTTCTTT

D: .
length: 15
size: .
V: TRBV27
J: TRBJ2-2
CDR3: CASSSSGAVTGELFF
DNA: TGTGCCAGCAGTTCGTCGGGAGCGGTCACCGGGGAGCTGTTTTTT

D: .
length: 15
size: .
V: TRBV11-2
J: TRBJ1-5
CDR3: CASNPTVGGNQPQHF
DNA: TGTGCCAGCAACCCTACAGTCGGCGGCAATCAGCCCCAGCATTTT

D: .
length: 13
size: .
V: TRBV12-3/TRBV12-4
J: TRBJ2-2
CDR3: CASRFLPAGELFF
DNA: TGTGCCAGCAGATTCCTCCCCGCCGGGGAGCTGTTTTTT

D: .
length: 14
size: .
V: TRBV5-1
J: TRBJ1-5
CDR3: CASSLAQGTQPQHF
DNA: TGCGCCAGCAGCTTGGCCCAGGGGACTCAGCCCCAGCATTTT

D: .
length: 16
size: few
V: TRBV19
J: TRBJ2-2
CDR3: CASSIRGRGVTGELFF
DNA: TGTGCCAGTAGTATCCGTGGCAGGGGGGTCACCGGGGAGCTGTTTTTT

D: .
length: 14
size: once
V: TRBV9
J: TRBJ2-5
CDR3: CASSPRDPQETQYF
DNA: TGTGCCAGCAGCCCGCGGGACCCCCAAGAGACCCAGTACTTC

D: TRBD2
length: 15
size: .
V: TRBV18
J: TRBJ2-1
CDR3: CASSKKREGLDEQFF
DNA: TGTGCCAGCTCCAAGAAGCGGGAGGGCCTGGATGAGCAGTTCTTC

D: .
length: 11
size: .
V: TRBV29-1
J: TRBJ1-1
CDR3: CSVGEYTEAFF
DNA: TGCAGCGTTGGGGAGTACACTGAAGCTTTCTTT

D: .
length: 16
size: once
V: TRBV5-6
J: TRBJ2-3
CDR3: CASSLITASSTDTQYF
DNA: TGTGCCAGCAGCTTGATAACAGCCTCTAGCACAGATACGCAGTATTTT

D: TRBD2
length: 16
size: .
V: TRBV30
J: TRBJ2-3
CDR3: CAWSPISAGVPDTQYF
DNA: TGTGCCTGGAGTCCCATCTCGGCGGGAGTTCCAGATACGCAGTATTTT

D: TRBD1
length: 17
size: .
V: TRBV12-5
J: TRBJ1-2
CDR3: CASGLSGTGGAGYGYTF
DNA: TGTGCTAGTGGTTTGTCCGGGACAGGGGGCGCGGGCTATGGCTACACCTTC

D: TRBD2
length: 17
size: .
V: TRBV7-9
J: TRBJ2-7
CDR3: CASSRGQLAGGSYEQYF
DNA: TGTGCCAGCAGCAGGGGTCAACTAGCGGGAGGGTCCTACGAGCAGTACTTC

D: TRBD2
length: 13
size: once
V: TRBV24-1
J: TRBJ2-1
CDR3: CATGLAGVNEQFF
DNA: TGTGCCACCGGACTAGCGGGAGTCAATGAGCAGTTCTTC

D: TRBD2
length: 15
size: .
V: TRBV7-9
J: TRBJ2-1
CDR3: CASSPRTSGNHEQFF
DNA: TGTGCCAGCAGCCCACGGACTAGCGGGAACCATGAGCAGTTCTTC

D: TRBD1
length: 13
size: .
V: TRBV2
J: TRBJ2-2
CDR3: CASSGQGTGELFF
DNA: TGTGCCAGCAGTGGACAGGGAACCGGGGAGCTGTTTTTT

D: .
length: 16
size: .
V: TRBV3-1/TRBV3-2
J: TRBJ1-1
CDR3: CASSQARTGWGTEAFF
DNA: TGTGCCAGCAGCCAAGCTCGTACAGGCTGGGGCACTGAAGCTTTCTTT

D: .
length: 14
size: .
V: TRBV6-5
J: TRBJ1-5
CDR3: CASSPTTAGQPQHF
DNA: TGTGCCAGCAGCCCGACCACAGCGGGTCAGCCCCAGCATTTT

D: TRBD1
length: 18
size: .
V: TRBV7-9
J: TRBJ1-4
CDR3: CASSLAWSQDREEEKLFF
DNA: TGTGCCAGCAGCTTAGCGTGGTCCCAGGACAGGGAAGAGGAAAAACTGTTTTTT

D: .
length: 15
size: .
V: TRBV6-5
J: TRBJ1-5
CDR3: CASSYSGNSNQPQHF
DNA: TGTGCCAGCAGTTACTCCGGTAATAGCAATCAGCCCCAGCATTTT

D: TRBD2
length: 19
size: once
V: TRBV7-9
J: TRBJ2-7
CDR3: CASSPGQIHLTSGSAEQYF
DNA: TGTGCCAGCAGCCCGGGACAGATTCATCTGACTAGCGGGAGCGCCGAGCAGTACTTC

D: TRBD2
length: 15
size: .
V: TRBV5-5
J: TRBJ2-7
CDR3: CASSLGLREGHEQYF
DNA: TGTGCCAGCAGCTTGGGTCTTAGGGAGGGCCACGAGCAGTACTTC

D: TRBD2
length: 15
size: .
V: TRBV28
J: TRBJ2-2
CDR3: CASSRLAEGTGELFF
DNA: TGTGCCAGCAGCAGACTAGCAGAGGGGACCGGGGAGCTGTTTTTT

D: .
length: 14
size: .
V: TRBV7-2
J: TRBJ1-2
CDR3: CASSPQVSPEGYTF
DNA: TGTGCCAGCAGCCCTCAAGTTTCCCCTGAGGGCTACACCTTC

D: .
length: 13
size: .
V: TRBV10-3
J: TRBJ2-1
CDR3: CAISESKPTAKFF
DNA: TGTGCCATCAGTGAGTCAAAACCAACCGCTAAGTTCTTC

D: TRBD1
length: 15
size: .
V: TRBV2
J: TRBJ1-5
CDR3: CASSVGTGWNQPQHF
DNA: TGTGCCAGCAGTGTCGGGACAGGGTGGAATCAGCCCCAGCATTTT

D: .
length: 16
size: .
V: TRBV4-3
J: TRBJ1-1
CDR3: CASSQDYRGSNTEAFF
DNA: TGCGCCAGCAGCCAAGATTATCGGGGGTCAAACACTGAAGCTTTCTTT

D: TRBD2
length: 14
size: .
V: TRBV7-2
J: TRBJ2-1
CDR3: CASSRGGSNNEQFF
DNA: TGTGCCAGCAGCAGGGGCGGGAGTAACAATGAGCAGTTCTTC

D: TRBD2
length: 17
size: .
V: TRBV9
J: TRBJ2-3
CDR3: CASSVALAGYAADTQYF
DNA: TGTGCCAGCAGCGTAGCTCTAGCGGGTTATGCTGCAGATACGCAGTATTTT

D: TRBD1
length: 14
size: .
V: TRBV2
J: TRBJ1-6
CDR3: CASSRTGGLSPLHF
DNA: TGTGCCAGCAGTAGGACAGGGGGGCTTTCACCCCTCCACTTT

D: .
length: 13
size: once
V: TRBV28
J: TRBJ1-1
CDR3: CASTQGLRTEAFF
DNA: TGTGCCAGCACCCAGGGGTTAAGAACTGAAGCTTTCTTT

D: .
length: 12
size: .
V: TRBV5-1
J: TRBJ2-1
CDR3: CASSLGRNEQFF
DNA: TGCGCCAGCAGCTTGGGGAGGAATGAGCAGTTCTTC

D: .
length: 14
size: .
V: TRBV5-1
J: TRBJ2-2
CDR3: CASSSGRQIGELFF
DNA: TGCGCCAGCAGCTCAGGCCGACAGATCGGGGAGCTGTTTTTT

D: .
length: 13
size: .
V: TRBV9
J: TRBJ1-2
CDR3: CASSRDEGYGYTF
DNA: TGTGCCAGCAGCCGTGACGAGGGTTATGGCTACACCTTC

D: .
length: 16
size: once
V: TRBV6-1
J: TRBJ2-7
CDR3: CASSESLALSSYEQYF
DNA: TGTGCCAGCAGTGAAAGTCTAGCCCTAAGCTCCTACGAGCAGTACTTC

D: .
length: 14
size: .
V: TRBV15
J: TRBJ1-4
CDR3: CATSSSGMNEKLFF
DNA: TGTGCCACCAGCAGTTCCGGGATGAATGAAAAACTGTTTTTT

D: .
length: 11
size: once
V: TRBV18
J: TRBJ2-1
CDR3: CASSPNNEQFF
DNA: TGTGCCAGCTCGCCTAACAATGAGCAGTTCTTC

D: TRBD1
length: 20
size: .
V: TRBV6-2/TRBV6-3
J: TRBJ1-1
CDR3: CASSYSLSPGQGDLNTEAFF
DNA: TGTGCCAGCAGTTATTCCCTCTCTCCGGGACAGGGGGATCTGAACACTGAAGCTTTCTTT

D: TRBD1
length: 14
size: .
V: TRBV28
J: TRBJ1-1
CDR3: CASSFWTGSTEAFF
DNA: TGTGCCAGCAGTTTCTGGACAGGGAGTACTGAAGCTTTCTTT

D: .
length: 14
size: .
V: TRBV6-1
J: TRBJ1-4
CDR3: CASSEALGNEKLFF
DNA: TGTGCCAGCAGTGAAGCGCTCGGGAATGAAAAACTGTTTTTT

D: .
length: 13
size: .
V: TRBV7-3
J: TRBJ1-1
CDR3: CASSFQGGTEAFF
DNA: TGTGCCAGCAGCTTTCAGGGTGGCACTGAAGCTTTCTTT

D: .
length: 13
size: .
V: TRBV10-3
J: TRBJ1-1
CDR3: CAISEGGDTEAFF
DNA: TGTGCCATCAGTGAGGGGGGGGACACTGAAGCTTTCTTT

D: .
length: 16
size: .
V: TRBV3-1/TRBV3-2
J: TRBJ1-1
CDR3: CASSQDIWQSNTEAFF
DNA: TGTGCCAGCAGCCAAGATATTTGGCAGTCGAACACTGAAGCTTTCTTT

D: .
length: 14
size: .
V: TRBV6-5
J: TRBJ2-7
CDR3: CASSWGQGSYEQYF
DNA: TGTGCCAGCAGTTGGGGGCAGGGGTCTTACGAGCAGTACTTC

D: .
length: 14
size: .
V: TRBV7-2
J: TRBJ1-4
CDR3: CASSSQGANEKLFF
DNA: TGTGCCAGCAGCTCACAGGGCGCTAATGAAAAACTGTTTTTT

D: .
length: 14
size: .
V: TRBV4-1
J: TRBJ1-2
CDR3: CASSQAPTNYGYTF
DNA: TGCGCCAGCAGCCAAGCCCCTACTAACTATGGCTACACCTTC

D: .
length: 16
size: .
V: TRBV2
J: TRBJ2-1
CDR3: CASSPRGGSSYNEQFF
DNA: TGTGCCAGCAGTCCTAGAGGCGGAAGCTCCTACAATGAGCAGTTCTTC

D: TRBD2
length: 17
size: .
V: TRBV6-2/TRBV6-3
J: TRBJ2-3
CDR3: CASSSAKTSGRQDTQYF
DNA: TGTGCCAGCAGTTCCGCCAAGACTAGCGGGAGACAAGATACGCAGTATTTT

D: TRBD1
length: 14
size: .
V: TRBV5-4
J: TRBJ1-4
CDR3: CASSLQGVREKLFF
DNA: TGTGCCAGCAGCCTACAGGGGGTAAGGGAAAAACTGTTTTTT

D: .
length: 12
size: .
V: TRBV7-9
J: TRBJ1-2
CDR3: CASSLPGKNYTF
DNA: TGTGCCAGCAGCTTACCAGGAAAGAACTACACCTTC

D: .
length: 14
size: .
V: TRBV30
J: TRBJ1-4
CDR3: CAWKGGDRNEKLFF
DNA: TGTGCCTGGAAAGGGGGGGACCGAAATGAAAAACTGTTTTTT

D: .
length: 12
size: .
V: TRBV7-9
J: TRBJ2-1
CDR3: CASSFPSGEQFF
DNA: TGTGCCAGCAGCTTTCCTTCGGGTGAGCAGTTCTTC

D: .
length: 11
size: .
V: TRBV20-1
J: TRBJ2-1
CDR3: CTSPGYNEQFF
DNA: TGCACCTCTCCGGGGTACAATGAGCAGTTCTTC